The clone carrying this T cell receptor beta chain was detected ten times or more. Its specificity is unknown. The data stem from a study of CD8 T cells in ankylosing spondylitis. A quantitative 5'-RACE method, one with molecular barcodes, was used to make TCR beta libraries. MiXCR was run by TCRdb on the 5' RACE reads, yielding one entry per CDR3 protein. This sample yields 30,000 to 45,000 distinct CDR3 sequences, of which 4.5% to 6% are seen a single time; 12% belongs to the top ten. V dropped 2 bases and J dropped 6 bases, with 11 bases sitting between them. This CDR3 has 13 residues. The germline gives CDR1 MGHDK, CDR2 SYGVNS. Study conclusions and caveats: Reportedly, disease-linked clones are significantly enriched in ankylosing spondylitis patients' matched synovial fluid. Previously reported in reactive arthritis synovial fluid and blood were some of the motif variants.

This clonotype originated in a male donor with ankylosing spondylitis or in good health (not recorded which). The chain is built from TRBV25-1 and TRBJ2-7, with a tentative D call TRBD1 (5 bases). The sequenced sample consisted of blood, either unsorted or a sorted T cell fraction (not recorded which). The CDR3 sequence is CASSEEWGGEQYF. The DNA for the CDR3 is TGTGCCAGCAGTGAAGAGTGGGGCGGCGAGCAGTACTTC.